This T cell receptor beta chain was found in a study of response to subunit inactivated influenza vaccine. TCRdb fed the RT-PCR reads into MiXCR, producing one record per CDR3 protein. Of approximately 520,000 distinct CDR3 sequences listed, about 25% are singletons. Study-wide results and limits: The authors suggested that few new T cells are recruited per seasonal influenza vaccination.

This clonotype was recorded a few times. No antigen is known for it. This TCR came from a man aged 50 to 60 who received an inactivated influenza vaccine. Sequencing used CD4+ T cells sorted from PBMCs, obtained approximately 5 days after vaccination.

In DNA, the CDR3 is TGTGCCAGCAGCCAAGCTCCTGGAGGAGCTTTCTTT. It encodes CASSQAPGGAFF. This rearrangement joins TRBV3-1 to TRBJ1-1; D is undetermined. The V gene lost 1 base and the J gene lost 10 bases, with 10 bases spanning the gap. This CDR3 has 12 residues. The germline V gene has CDR1 LGHDT and CDR2 YNNKEL (reference sequence).